This TCR beta chain was recorded in a study of vaccination and CD4 T cells after COVID-19. This clonotype has just one count. Its antigen remains unidentified. With V trimmed by 2 bases and J by 4 bases, 9 bases remained unmatched. Germline CDR1 and CDR2: MNHEY and SVGEGT. CDR3 length: 17 residues. As for treatment: 10-day PBMC culture with coronavirus spike peptide pools or control peptides (ViraFEST assay). Scientists ran DNA taken from cultured CD4+ T cells through the Oncomine TCR Beta short-read assay for sequencing. TCRdb redid the calling of the PCR reads with MiXCR, one entry per CDR3 protein. Of about 8,000 distinct CDR3 sequences listed, 40% to 55% are singletons.

Sample: CD4+ T cells from blood, cultured in vitro. This TCR was recovered from a human donor who had recovered from COVID-19. V gene TRBV6-2 or TRBV6-3 combines with J gene TRBJ2-1; 9 nucleotides match TRBD2. The CDR3 loop reads CASSYTAGGGVYNEQFF. The CDR3 coding sequence is TGTGCCAGCAGTTACACAGCGGGCGGGGGGGTTTACAATGAGCAGTTCTTC.